Following are 7 T cell receptor beta chains from one sample sequenced in a study of post-analysis software for immune sequencing data. TCR beta libraries were prepared from cDNA with unique molecular identifiers. MiXCR, run by TCRdb on the PCR reads, gives a single entry per CDR3 protein. This table holds 550,000 to 700,000 distinct CDR3 sequences, about 40% found once. For these receptors, no antigen is known. General study points: When patients were compared with controls, four to six TRBV segments were more frequent, TRBV5-6, TRBV5-1 and TRBV20-1 among them.

Specimen: blood. These receptor sequences come from a girl aged 5-17 years with multiple sclerosis.

The chain joins TRBV6-5 to TRBJ2-5; TRBD2 agrees at 8 bases. The CDR3 has 14 amino acids. With 4 bases clipped from V and 4 bases from J, the junction kept 5 bases outside the gene matches. Germline values: CDR1 MNHEY, CDR2 SVGAGI. The CDR3 reads CASSLGLGAETQYF. CDR3 nucleotide sequence: TGTGCCAGCAGTTTGGGACTAGGCGCAGAGACCCAGTACTTC.

This clonotype was found a few times. The gene calls are TRBV5-1 and TRBJ2-2; a possible D gene is TRBD1 (5 bases). Germline CDR1 and CDR2: SGHRS and YFSETQ. CDR3 length: 15 amino acids. Trimming left V 4 bases short and J 1 base short, with 11 bases between. The CDR3 loop is CASSDGHLNTGELFF. The CDR3 DNA reads TGCGCCAGCAGCGATGGACATTTGAACACCGGGGAGCTGTTTTTT.

V is TRBV24-1 and J is TRBJ2-3; the D gene is possibly TRBD1 (6 bases). CDR1 and CDR2 (germline): KGHDR, SFDVKD. V lost 1 base and J lost 2, with 9 bases in between. The CDR3 length is 15 residues. CDR3 residues: CATSDFSGATDTQYF. The CDR3 bases are TGTGCCACCAGTGATTTCTCAGGGGCCACAGATACGCAGTATTTT.

The gene calls are TRBV6-6 and TRBJ2-4; D may be TRBD1 or TRBD2 (5 bases each). Trimming cost V 2 bases and J 4 bases, with 15 bases left between them. The CDR3 is 16 amino acids. Germline CDR1 and CDR2: MNHNY and SVGAGI (reference sequence). The CDR3 loop is CASSYPKRGNKNIQYF. In nucleotides, the CDR3 is TGTGCCAGCAGTTACCCGAAGAGGGGCAATAAAAACATTCAGTACTTC.

The rearrangement links TRBV15 to TRBJ1-4, with unresolved D. V gave up 1 base and J gave up 8 bases, with 2 bases separating them. CDR1 and CDR2 (germline): LNHNV, YYDKDF (reference sequence). The CDR3 contains 11 residues. The CDR3 nucleotides read TGTGCCACCAGCAGAGGGGAAAAACTGTTTTTT. Its protein is CATSRGEKLFF.

This chain uses TRBV5-1 with TRBJ1-1; D is perhaps TRBD1 (5 bases). Trimming removed 7 bases from V and 3 bases from J, with 16 bases in between. CDR3 length equals 14 residues. Germline V gene sequence: CDR1 SGHRS, CDR2 YFSETQ. CDR3 in DNA: TGCGCCAGCCAATTACGGGGGTCGGACACTGAAGCTTTCTTT. Translating it yields CASQLRGSDTEAFF.

This clonotype showed up just once. The rearrangement joins TRBV20-1 to TRBJ2-3, with a tentative D call TRBD1 (7 bases). The CDR3 contains 15 residues. Trimming took 6 bases from V and 3 from J, leaving 19 bases between them. Per the germline V gene, CDR1 is DFQATT and CDR2 is SNEGSKA (reference sequence). This CDR3 reads CSAQGGQVWTDTQYF. The CDR3 region has the DNA TGCAGTGCCCAGGGGGGCCAGGTTTGGACAGATACGCAGTATTTT.